The 17 T cell receptor beta chains given below trace back to one sample, sequenced in a study of neurological immune-mediated disorders. TCRdb reanalysed the 5' RACE reads using MiXCR and keeps one entry per CDR3 protein. This sample has 30,000 to 45,000 distinct CDR3 sequences, with 11% found just once. Sequenced input: CD4+ T cells from blood. The origin of the receptors is a woman aged 25 to 39 with HTLV-1-associated myelopathy (HAM/TSP).

This clonotype was found many times. The V call is TRBV12-3 or TRBV12-4, the J call TRBJ2-1; weak D call: TRBD2 (6 bases). Trimming removed 3 bases at V and 3 bases at J, with 15 bases between. This CDR3 is 16 amino acids long. The CDR3 coding sequence is TGTGCCAGCAGTTTTGGGGCGGGACTGATCTACAATGAGCAGTTCTTC. It yields the protein CASSFGAGLIYNEQFF.

There are many counts of this clonotype. The chain couples TRBV3-1 to TRBJ2-1, with D tentatively TRBD2 (5 bases). Trimming shortened V by 4 bases and J by 0 bases, and 10 bases separated the two germline ends. The CDR3 contains 15 residues. Germline values: CDR1 LGHDT, CDR2 YNNKEL (reference sequence). The CDR3 bases are TGTGCCAGCAGCCGTAGCGAGAGCTCCTACAATGAGCAGTTCTTC. This gives the protein CASSRSESSYNEQFF.

Many counts were recorded for this clonotype. V gene TRBV12-3 or TRBV12-4 combines with J gene TRBJ2-1; D not resolved. The CDR3 covers 14 residues. Trimming stripped 1 base from V and 6 bases from J, with 10 bases between. CDR3 protein: CASSLGSVLNEQFF. In nucleotides, the CDR3 is TGTGCCAGCAGTTTAGGTTCTGTTCTCAATGAGCAGTTCTTC.

This clonotype was observed at least ten times. The V call is TRBV6-5, the J call TRBJ1-1; 8 positions match TRBD1. The CDR3 is made up of 14 amino acids. The junction had 6 bases not matched to a gene; V was cut back by 8 bases and J by 1 base. The germline gives CDR1 MNHEY, CDR2 SVGAGI. CDR3 nucleotide sequence: TGTGCCAGCCTGCCTGGGACAGGGAACACTGAAGCTTTCTTT. This sequence encodes CASLPGTGNTEAFF.

The sample holds many counts of this clonotype. The chain joins TRBV6-5 to TRBJ1-1; no clear D. Germline CDR1 is MNHEY and CDR2 is SVGAGI. The CDR3 totals 15 residues. Trimming cost V 5 bases and J 4 bases, with 17 bases left between them. In DNA, the CDR3 is TGTGCCAGCAGTCAACCGATGGGGAGGGTCACTGAAGCTTTCTTT. Its protein is CASSQPMGRVTEAFF.

This clonotype came up many times. The V and J genes are TRBV7-2 and TRBJ2-2, with D unresolved. CDR3 size: 15 residues. The germline gives CDR1 SGHTA, CDR2 FQGNSA. The V end was cut by 1 base, the J end by 6 bases, with 12 bases between. DNA for the CDR3: TGTGCCAGCAGCTTAGGCCCCACTATGGCCGGGGAGCTGTTTTTT. It yields the protein CASSLGPTMAGELFF.

Judged by abundance, this clonotype is medium-sized. V and J are TRBV12-3 or TRBV12-4 and TRBJ1-1, with D possibly TRBD1 on 6 matching bases. The ends were cut back, 5 bases at V and 1 base at J, with 8 bases in the middle. The CDR3 runs to 13 residues. The CDR3 sequence: CASSLQGNTEAFF. CDR3 nucleotides: TGTGCCAGCAGTCTACAGGGGAACACTGAAGCTTTCTTT.

This clonotype was counted at least ten times. This chain links TRBV7-2 with TRBJ1-2; no clear D. With 2 bases removed from V and 3 bases from J, the gap between germline ends came to 10 bases. CDR1 SGHTA and CDR2 FQGNSA come from the germline V gene. The CDR3 sequence is 14 residues long. The chain's CDR3 is CASSLQFRDYGYTF. The CDR3 nucleotides are TGTGCCAGCAGCTTACAATTTCGCGACTATGGCTACACCTTC.

At least ten counts were recorded for this clonotype. The chain is built from TRBV12-3 or TRBV12-4 and TRBJ2-2; 9 bases are shared with TRBD1. CDR3 size: 15 residues. With 7 bases clipped from V and 6 bases from J, the junction kept 9 bases outside the gene matches. The CDR3 is CASKVRDRDPGELFF. DNA of the CDR3: TGTGCCAGCAAAGTCCGGGACAGGGATCCCGGGGAGCTGTTTTTT.

This clonotype was counted many times. The chain joins TRBV7-2 to TRBJ2-1, with 11 positions matching TRBD2. The CDR3 extends over 16 amino acids. With V trimmed by 6 bases and J by 4 bases, 8 bases remained unmatched. The V gene's germline CDR1 is SGHTA and CDR2 FQGNSA. The chain's CDR3 is CASSQISGGVYNEQFF. The DNA of the CDR3 is TGTGCCAGCAGTCAGATTAGCGGGGGGGTTTACAATGAGCAGTTCTTC.

Many counts were recorded for this clonotype. The chain has TRBV25-1 and TRBJ2-3; TRBD1 aligns across 8 bases. CDR3 size: 18 residues. The ends lost 2 bases at V and 4 bases at J; junction bases unmatched: 14. Germline lookup yields CDR1 MGHDK and CDR2 SYGVNS. The CDR3 nucleotides read TGTGCCAGCAGTGAAGGAAGCTGGACAGGGTTTTTAGCAGATACGCAGTATTTT. Protein sequence: CASSEGSWTGFLADTQYF.

This clonotype was picked up many times. The V call is TRBV7-2, the J call TRBJ2-3; no clear D gene. V was cut by 1 base and J by 0 bases, with 5 bases left in between. This CDR3 comprises 14 residues. Germline V gene data show CDR1 as SGHTA and CDR2 as FQGNSA. The CDR3 sequence is CASSLDGSTDTQYF. CDR3 nucleotides: TGTGCCAGCAGCTTAGACGGGAGCACAGATACGCAGTATTTT.

In this sample, this clonotype turned up many times. This rearrangement joins TRBV20-1 to TRBJ2-3; maybe TRBD2 (5 bases). From germline, CDR1 is DFQATT and CDR2 SNEGSKA (reference sequence). The CDR3 sequence is 13 residues long. The V end was cut by 3 bases, the J end by 4 bases, with 11 bases between. In nucleotides, the CDR3 is TGCAGTGCTAGTGGACTGTGGGCAGATACGCAGTATTTT. This sequence encodes CSASGLWADTQYF.

This clonotype was observed many times. V usage is TRBV7-8 and J usage is TRBJ1-2, with D possibly being TRBD1 (5 bases). CDR1 and CDR2 (germline): SGHVS, FQNEAQ. The V end was cut by 1 base, the J end by 8 bases, with 11 bases between. There are 13 residues in the CDR3. DNA of the CDR3: TGTGCCAGCAGCTTAGGAGCAGGGCTGGGCTACACCTTC. Translating it yields CASSLGAGLGYTF.

This clonotype was detected ten times or more. V gene TRBV3-1 combines with J gene TRBJ1-5; D is ambiguous. Germline assignment: CDR1 LGHDT and CDR2 YNNKEL (reference sequence). The V gene lost 4 bases and the J gene lost 3 bases, with 10 bases spanning the gap. The CDR3 is 14 residues long. For the CDR3, the DNA is TGTGCCAGCAGCCCGGCGCAGTCCAATCAGCCCCAGCATTTT. Amino acid sequence: CASSPAQSNQPQHF.

This clonotype was detected ten times or more. This CDR3 is CASSHRQGIQETQYF. The CDR3 DNA follows: TGTGCCAGCAGCCACAGACAGGGGATCCAAGAGACCCAGTACTTC. The chain carries TRBV3-1 and TRBJ2-5; the match to TRBD1 covers 8 bases. Germline loops: CDR1 LGHDT, CDR2 YNNKEL (reference sequence). V was pared by 3 bases and J by 1 base, with 4 bases of the junction left unmatched. The CDR3 has 15 residues.

This clonotype was recorded at least ten times. This sequence joins TRBV7-2 and TRBJ2-2; D is uncertain. The germline V and J ends were trimmed by 1 base and 7 bases, with 13 bases remaining between them. CDR1 is SGHTA and CDR2 is FQGNSA in the germline V gene. CDR3 size: 15 residues. CDR3 loop: CASSLGPSRIGELFF. The DNA of the CDR3 is TGTGCCAGCAGCTTAGGCCCCAGCCGTATCGGGGAGCTGTTTTTT. Combining the CDR3 with reference TRBV7-2 and TRBJ2-2 gives the whole variable domain GAGVSQSPSNKVTEKGKDVELRCDPISGHTALYWYRQSLGQGLEFLIYFQGNSAPDKSGLPSDRFSAERTGGSVSTLTIQRTQQEDSAVYLCASSLGPSRIGELFFGEGSRLTVL.